The TCR beta chain under discussion was sequenced for a study of OX40 agonist ivuxolimab in advanced cancers. On the study more broadly: Patients treated during dose escalation were battling hepatocellular carcinoma, melanoma, renal cell or head and neck cancer.

The CDR3 has 15 amino acids. Per germline, CDR1 LNHNV and CDR2 YYDKDF (reference sequence). V lost 0 bases to trimming and J lost 3 bases, with 10 bases between them. TCRdb's table, derived via immunoSEQ multiplex PCR, lists solely in-frame clones and lacks some. The table records approximately 70,000 clones, roughly 85% of them present only once. The V and J genes are TRBV15 and TRBJ2-3; no definite D call. The sample in question was CD4+ or CD8+ T cells sorted from blood, obtained in a trial of the OX40 agonist ivuxolimab. The origin of this receptor is an adult with an advanced solid tumor such as melanoma, head and neck, liver or kidney cancer. CDR3 protein: CATSRDRVETDTQYF. CDR3 DNA sequence: TGTGCCACCAGCAGAGATCGAGTTGAAACAGATACGCAGTATTTT.